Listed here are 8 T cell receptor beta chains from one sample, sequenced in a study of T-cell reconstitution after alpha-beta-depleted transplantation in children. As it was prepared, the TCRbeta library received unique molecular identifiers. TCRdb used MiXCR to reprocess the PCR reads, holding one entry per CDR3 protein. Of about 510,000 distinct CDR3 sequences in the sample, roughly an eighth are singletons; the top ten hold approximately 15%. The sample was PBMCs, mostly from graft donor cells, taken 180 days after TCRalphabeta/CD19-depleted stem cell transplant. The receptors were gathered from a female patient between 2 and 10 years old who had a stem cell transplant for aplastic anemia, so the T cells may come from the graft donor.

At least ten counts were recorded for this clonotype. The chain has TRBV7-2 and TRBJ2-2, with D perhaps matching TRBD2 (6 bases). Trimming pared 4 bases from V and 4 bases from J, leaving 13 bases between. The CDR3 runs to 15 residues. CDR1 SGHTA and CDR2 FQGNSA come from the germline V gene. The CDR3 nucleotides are TGTGCCAGCAGCTCTGGAGGAGGGCCCACCGGGGAGCTGTTTTTT. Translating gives CASSSGGGPTGELFF.

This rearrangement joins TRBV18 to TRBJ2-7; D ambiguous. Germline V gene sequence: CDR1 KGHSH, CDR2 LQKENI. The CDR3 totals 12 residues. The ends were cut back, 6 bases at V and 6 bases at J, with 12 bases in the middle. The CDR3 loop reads CASSPTASEQYF. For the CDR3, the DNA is TGTGCCAGCTCCCCCACGGCCAGCGAGCAGTACTTC.

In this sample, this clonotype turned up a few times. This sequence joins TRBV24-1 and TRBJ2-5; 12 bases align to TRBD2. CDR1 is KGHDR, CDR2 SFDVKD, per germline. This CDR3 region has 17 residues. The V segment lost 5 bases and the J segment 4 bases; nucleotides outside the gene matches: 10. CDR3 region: CATSVPSGRAVGETQYF. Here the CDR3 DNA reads TGTGCCACCAGTGTTCCTAGCGGGAGGGCCGTTGGAGAGACCCAGTACTTC.

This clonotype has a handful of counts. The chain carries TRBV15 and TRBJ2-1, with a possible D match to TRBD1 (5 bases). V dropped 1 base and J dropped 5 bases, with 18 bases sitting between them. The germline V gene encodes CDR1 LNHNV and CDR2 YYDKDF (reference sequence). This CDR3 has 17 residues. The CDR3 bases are TGTGCCACCAGCAGAGGCCCCAGGGTTGAGGACGACAATGAGCAGTTCTTC. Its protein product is CATSRGPRVEDDNEQFF.

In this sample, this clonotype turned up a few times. CDR3 sequence reads: CATSRTQGLTNYGYTF. CDR3 nucleotide sequence: TGTGCCACCAGCAGAACACAGGGGCTAACTAACTATGGCTACACCTTC. V usage is TRBV15 and J usage is TRBJ1-2, with 7 bases fitting TRBD1. V shed 2 bases and J 0 bases; nucleotides not matched to a gene: 6. The CDR3 spans 16 residues. Germline CDR1 LNHNV, CDR2 YYDKDF (reference sequence).

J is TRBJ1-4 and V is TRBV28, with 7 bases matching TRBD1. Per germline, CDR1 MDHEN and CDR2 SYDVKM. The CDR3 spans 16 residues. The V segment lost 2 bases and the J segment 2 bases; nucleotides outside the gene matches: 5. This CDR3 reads CASSLPIGGTNEKLFF. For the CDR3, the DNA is TGTGCCAGCAGTTTACCCATAGGGGGCACTAATGAAAAACTGTTTTTT.

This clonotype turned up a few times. As DNA, the CDR3 is TGTGCCAGCAGTTTCCCGGGACTAGCGGGACCCTACAATGAGCAGTTCTTC. This codes for CASSFPGLAGPYNEQFF. The V and J genes are TRBV28 and TRBJ2-1; TRBD2 aligns across 13 bases. CDR3 length equals 17 residues. The V gene's germline CDR1 is MDHEN and CDR2 SYDVKM. The V segment lost 3 bases and the J segment 2 bases; nucleotides outside the gene matches: 4.

CDR3 sequence reads: CASSYLGAPYEQYF. DNA for the CDR3: TGTGCCAGCAGCTACTTGGGGGCCCCCTACGAGCAGTACTTC. The rearrangement uses TRBV7-2 and TRBJ2-7; TRBD1 is a possible D gene (6 bases). Per germline, CDR1 SGHTA and CDR2 FQGNSA. The CDR3 sequence is 14 residues long. Trimming left V 4 bases short and J 2 bases short, with 12 bases between.